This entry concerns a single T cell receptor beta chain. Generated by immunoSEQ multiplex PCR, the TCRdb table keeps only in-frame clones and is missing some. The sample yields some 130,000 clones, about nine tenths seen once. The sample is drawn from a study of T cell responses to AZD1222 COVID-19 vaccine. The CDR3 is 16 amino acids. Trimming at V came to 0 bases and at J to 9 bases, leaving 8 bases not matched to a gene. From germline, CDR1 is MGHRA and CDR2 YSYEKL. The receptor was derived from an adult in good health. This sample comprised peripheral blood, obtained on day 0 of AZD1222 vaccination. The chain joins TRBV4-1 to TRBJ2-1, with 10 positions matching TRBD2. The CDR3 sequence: CASSQDLNSGGREQFF. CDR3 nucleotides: TGCGCCAGCAGCCAAGATCTGAATAGCGGGGGGCGTGAGCAGTTCTTC.